The next 17 T cell receptor beta chains were all read from a single sample in a study of blood T cell repertoires in COVID-19. Repertoires were generated with immunoSEQ multiplex PCR, while TCRdb's copy carries only in-frame clones and drops some. Of some 72,000 clones in the sample, around 86% were seen once. The sample comprised peripheral blood. The receptors originated from a man in his forties or fifties with active or convalescent COVID-19.

The V gene is TRBV7-9, the J gene TRBJ2-7, with a possible D match to TRBD1 (6 bases). Germline V gives CDR1 SEHNR, CDR2 FQNEAQ (reference sequence). Trimming took off 1 base at V and 7 bases at J, with 17 bases between the two ends. This CDR3 contains 15 residues. CDR3 DNA sequence: TGTGCCAGCAGCTTAGGGGGGCTAGCCTTAGGGGAGCAGTACGTC. Its protein product is CASSLGGLALGEQYV.

CDR3 sequence (DNA): TGTGCCAGCAGATCAATCGGTCAGCCCCAGCATTTT. The encoded protein is CASRSIGQPQHF. This rearrangement joins TRBV6-5 to TRBJ1-5; D gene unclear. Deletions cut 6 bases from V and 6 bases from J, with 9 bases between. This CDR3 is built from 12 residues. CDR1 and CDR2 from the germline V gene are MNHEY and SVGAGI.

The rearrangement joins TRBV27 to TRBJ1-2; 10 bases are a match to TRBD1. Germline V gives CDR1 MNHEY, CDR2 SMNVEV (reference sequence). This CDR3 is 14 amino acids long. V shed 6 bases, J shed 3 bases, and the junction held 4 bases outside the gene matches. The CDR3 spells CASSGQGVYYGYTF. The CDR3 coding sequence is TGTGCCAGCAGCGGACAGGGGGTATACTATGGCTACACCTTC.

The J gene is TRBJ1-5, the V gene TRBV28, with 10 bases identical to TRBD1. Trimming at V came to 8 bases and at J to 7 bases, leaving 14 bases not matched to a gene. This CDR3 is built from 16 residues. Germline V lookup: CDR1 MDHEN, CDR2 SYDVKM. The CDR3 here is CASLSRDRGSGQPQHF. The DNA for the CDR3 is TGTGCCAGCCTAAGCCGGGACAGGGGTTCGGGACAGCCCCAGCATTTT.

V gene TRBV10-3 combines with J gene TRBJ2-2, with 9 bases aligning to TRBD1. Trimming removed 10 bases from V and 5 bases from J; junction bases left unmatched: 8. Germline V gene lookup returns CDR1 ENHRY and CDR2 SYGVKD. CDR3 length: 14 residues. The CDR3 DNA is TGTGCCACTACAGGGGGCGAAGGGACCGGGGAGCTGTTTTTT. Protein product: CATTGGEGTGELFF.

The gene calls are TRBV7-6 and TRBJ1-1; D not resolved. CDR3 length equals 13 residues. The V end was cut by 5 bases, the J end by 4 bases, with 11 bases between. Germline-derived CDR1 and CDR2 are SGHVS and FNYEAQ. This CDR3 is CASSRGLGTEAFF. Written as DNA, the CDR3 is TGTGCCAGCAGCCGCGGGCTAGGCACTGAAGCTTTCTTT.

The chain joins TRBV28 to TRBJ1-4; 11 positions agree with TRBD1. The CDR3 is 19 amino acids. Germline V lookup: CDR1 MDHEN, CDR2 SYDVKM. V was pared by 2 bases and J by 7 bases, with 15 bases of the junction left unmatched. CDR3 region: CASSLNYESWGQGGEKLFF. CDR3 nucleotide sequence: TGTGCCAGCAGTTTAAATTACGAATCTTGGGGACAGGGGGGTGAAAAACTGTTTTTT.

The genes are TRBV9 and TRBJ2-2; 7 nucleotides match TRBD1. This CDR3 comprises 14 residues. Germline CDR1 SGDLS, CDR2 YYNGEE. The V segment lost 6 bases and the J segment 3 bases; nucleotides outside the gene matches: 5. In DNA, the CDR3 is TGTGCCAGCATGAGGGGGACAGACACCGGGGAGCTGTTTTTT. It yields the protein CASMRGTDTGELFF.

This sequence joins TRBV20-1 and TRBJ2-7; 9 bases are shared with TRBD1. CDR3 length equals 16 residues. V lost 3 bases, J lost 0 bases, and 9 bases stayed unmatched. The germline CDR1 and CDR2 sequences are DFQATT and SNEGSKA (reference sequence). CDR3 region: CSASRGLDRGSYEQYF. DNA for the CDR3: TGCAGTGCTAGTAGGGGCCTGGACAGGGGCTCCTACGAGCAGTACTTC.

The rearrangement joins TRBV6-5 to TRBJ1-4; D possibly corresponds to TRBD1 (5 bases). This CDR3 has 14 residues. V lost 8 bases and J 7 bases, leaving 17 bases between the germline ends. Germline CDR1 is MNHEY and CDR2 is SVGAGI. The CDR3 nucleotides read TGTGCCAGCTCTAGTGGGGGGTTACTTGAAAAACTGTTTTTT. This translates into CASSSGGLLEKLFF.

The chain has TRBV27 and TRBJ1-6; maybe TRBD1 (6 bases). V was trimmed by 6 bases and J by 4 bases, leaving 10 bases between them. The CDR3 loop spans 14 amino acids. CDR1 is MNHEY, CDR2 SMNVEV, per germline (reference sequence). CDR3 amino acids: CASRGAFYNSPLHF. DNA for the CDR3: TGTGCCAGCAGGGGGGCCTTTTATAATTCACCCCTCCACTTT.

The chain couples TRBV28 to TRBJ2-7, with D possibly matching TRBD2 (6 bases). V lost 7 bases and J 5 bases, leaving 18 bases between the germline ends. Germline V gene data show CDR1 as MDHEN and CDR2 as SYDVKM. The CDR3 contains 14 residues. The CDR3 bases are TGTGCCAGCACCCCAGCGGGTACGGAGAACGAGCAGTACTTC. Protein sequence: CASTPAGTENEQYF. Variable domain in full (rest from reference TRBV28 and TRBJ2-7): DVKVTQSSRYLVKRTGEKVFLECVQDMDHENMFWYRQDPGLGLRLIYFSYDVKMKEKGDIPEGYSVSREKKERFSLILESASTNQTSMYLCASTPAGTENEQYFGPGTRLTVT.

The chain employs TRBV15 and TRBJ2-3, with a possible D match to TRBD2 (5 bases). Per the germline V gene, CDR1 is LNHNV and CDR2 is YYDKDF (reference sequence). CDR3 length: 16 residues. The V and J ends lost 3 bases and 1 base respectively, with 14 bases between them. The CDR3 here is CATSRASGSGTDTQYF. The CDR3 DNA is TGTGCCACCAGCAGGGCTTCGGGTAGCGGCACAGATACGCAGTATTTT.

V and J are TRBV5-1 and TRBJ2-1; 7 bases fit TRBD1. V was pared by 0 bases and J by 3 bases, with 9 bases of the junction left unmatched. CDR1 and CDR2 from the germline V gene are SGHRS and YFSETQ. This CDR3 spans 17 amino acids. Written as DNA, the CDR3 is TGCGCCAGCAGCTTGGGGCCGACAGGGATGGACTACAATGAGCAGTTCTTC. This codes for CASSLGPTGMDYNEQFF.

The chain employs TRBV7-9 and TRBJ2-7; 11 positions agree with TRBD1. Per germline, CDR1 SEHNR and CDR2 FQNEAQ (reference sequence). The CDR3 is 14 residues long. With V trimmed by 1 base and J by 4 bases, 0 bases remained unmatched. The CDR3 loop is CASSLGDRGYEQYF. The CDR3 DNA follows: TGTGCCAGCAGCTTAGGGGACAGGGGGTACGAGCAGTACTTC.

This chain connects TRBV19 to TRBJ1-5; 8 bases are shared with TRBD1. The length of the CDR3 is 15 residues. V lost 5 bases, J lost 2 bases, and 5 bases stayed unmatched. Germline V CDR1 and CDR2: LNHDA, SQIVND (reference sequence). CDR3 in DNA: TGTGCCAGTAGTGTCGGACAGGGCGGCAATCAGCCCCAGCATTTT. It yields the protein CASSVGQGGNQPQHF.

This clone was seen once. The chain recombines TRBV29-1 with TRBJ2-5, with D perhaps TRBD2 (6 bases). The CDR3 has 15 residues. Trimming took off 1 base at V and 5 bases at J, with 17 bases between the two ends. Germline V CDR1 and CDR2: SQVTM, ANQGSEA. CDR3: CSVEAPGGWAETQYF. The CDR3 coding sequence is TGCAGCGTTGAAGCCCCCGGGGGATGGGCCGAGACCCAGTACTTC.